Here is one T cell receptor (beta chain) with its context. Profiling relied on immunoSEQ multiplex PCR, and the TCRdb table lists in-frame clones only, not all of them. The sample has tens of thousands of clones; roughly 80% are singletons. Time point meaning: pretreatment peripheral blood. Locally advanced or metastatic urothelial carcinoma affected all patients. This sample was taken from a study of PD-L1 blockade in urothelial cancer. Study-level information: Males with bladder-origin urothelial cancer constituted about nine tenths of the roughly 30 patients. Samples of blood were analyzed 3 weeks (second dose) and 6 weeks after treatment start. A median of roughly 130,000 T cells was found in the blood samples.

The V end lost 4 bases, the J end lost 5 bases, and 16 bases lay between the germline ends. The CDR3 totals 14 residues. Germline lookup yields CDR1 SGHRS and CDR2 YFSETQ. This clonotype originated in a man aged 70 or older with urothelial cancer. Material: PBMCs, obtained around atezolizumab (anti-PD-L1) treatment. The chain carries TRBV5-1 and TRBJ2-7, with TRBD1 as a possible D gene (5 bases). The CDR3 sequence: CASSPPKGLNEQYF. CDR3 coding DNA: TGCGCCAGCAGCCCCCCCAAGGGGCTCAACGAGCAGTACTTC.